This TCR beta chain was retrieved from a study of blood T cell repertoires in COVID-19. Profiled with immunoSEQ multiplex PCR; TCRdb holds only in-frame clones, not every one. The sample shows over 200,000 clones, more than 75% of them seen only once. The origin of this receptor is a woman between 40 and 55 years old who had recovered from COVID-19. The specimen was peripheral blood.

CDR3 bases: TGTGCCAGCAGGGGGAGGGCGGGACCGTACTTC. This codes for CASRGRAGPYF. The rearrangement uses TRBV2 and TRBJ2-5; 7 bases line up with TRBD2. Looked up from germline, CDR1 is SNHLY and CDR2 is FYNNEI. This CDR3 is built from 11 residues. Trimming removed 6 bases from V and 13 bases from J; junction bases left unmatched: 8.